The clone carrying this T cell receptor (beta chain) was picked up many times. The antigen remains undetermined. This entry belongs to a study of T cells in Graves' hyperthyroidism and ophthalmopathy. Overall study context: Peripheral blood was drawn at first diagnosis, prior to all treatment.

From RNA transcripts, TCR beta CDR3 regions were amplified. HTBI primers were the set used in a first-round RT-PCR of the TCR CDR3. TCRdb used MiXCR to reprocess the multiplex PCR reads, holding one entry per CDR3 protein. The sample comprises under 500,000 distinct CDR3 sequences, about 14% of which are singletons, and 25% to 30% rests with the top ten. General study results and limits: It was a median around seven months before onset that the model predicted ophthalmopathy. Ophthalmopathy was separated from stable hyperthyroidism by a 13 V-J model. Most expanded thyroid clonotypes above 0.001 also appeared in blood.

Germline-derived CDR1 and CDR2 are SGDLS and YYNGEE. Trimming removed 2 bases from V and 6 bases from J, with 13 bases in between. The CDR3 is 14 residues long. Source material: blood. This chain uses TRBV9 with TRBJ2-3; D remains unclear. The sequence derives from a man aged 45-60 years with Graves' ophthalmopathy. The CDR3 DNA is TGTGCCAGCAGCGTCTTGCTATCGATGGATACGCAGTATTTT. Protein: CASSVLLSMDTQYF.